This TCR beta chain was sequenced for a study of radiotherapy plus CTLA-4 blockade in lung cancer. Turning to the study itself: About a sixth of enrolled patients responded objectively, and roughly 31% had disease control.

CTLA-4 blockade using ipilimumab, together with focal radiation, was received by patients with chemo-refractory metastatic non-small-cell lung cancer. Study results and limitations: Some TCR clones had been derived from tumors. These clones expanded in peripheral blood after radiotherapy plus ipilimumab.

Trimming took 6 bases from V and 3 from J, leaving 7 bases between them. Germline loops: CDR1 SGHTS, CDR2 YDEGEE. CDR3 length: 11 amino acids. Sequencing was performed with immunoSEQ multiplex PCR; in TCRdb, only in-frame clones are kept and a portion is missing. Altogether about 67,000 clones are present, approximately 76% being singletons, with the ten largest covering 16%. Concerning this clone itself: Its antigen remains unknown.

This sequence originates from a human donor with non-small cell lung cancer whose response to radiotherapy plus ipilimumab could not be evaluated. Some clones in this sample may be carry-over from other donors' samples. This material consisted of peripheral blood, taken from a patient treated with radiotherapy plus ipilimumab. This rearrangement joins TRBV5-8 to TRBJ2-7; D remains unclear. The CDR3 nucleotides read TGTGCCAGCACCGCACACTACGAGCAGTACTTC. Translated, it gives CASTAHYEQYF. Based on the CDR3 plus reference TRBV5-8 and TRBJ2-7, the full variable domain is EAGVTQSPTHLIKTRGQQATLRCSPISGHTSVYWYQQALGLGLQFLLWYDEGEERNRGNFPPRFSGRQFPNYSSELNVNALELEDSALYLCASTAHYEQYFGPGTRLTVT.